The 17 T cell receptor beta chains reported below all come from one sample, sequenced in a study of T cell responses to AZD1222 COVID-19 vaccine. The table came from immunoSEQ multiplex PCR; TCRdb's copy has only in-frame clones and leaves some out. The table lists more than 90,000 clones, around 84% of them singletons. Sequenced here: peripheral blood, sampled 28 days after the second AZD1222 dose. These TCRs come from an adult who received the AZD1222 COVID-19 vaccine.

This clone was found a few times. The chain couples TRBV5-1 to TRBJ1-1, with D possibly being TRBD1 (5 bases). CDR3 length equals 15 residues. Per the germline V gene, CDR1 is SGHRS and CDR2 is YFSETQ. V shed 4 bases and J shed 4 bases, with 17 bases lying between them. In nucleotides, the CDR3 is TGCGCCAGCAGCCCCCGAGCGGGGGAGGGCACTGAAGCTTTCTTT. Translating it yields CASSPRAGEGTEAFF.

The chain has TRBV6-5 and TRBJ1-5; possibly TRBD1 for D (6 bases). Germline V lookup: CDR1 MNHEY, CDR2 SVGAGI. The CDR3 spans 13 residues. Trimming pared 6 bases from V and 3 bases from J, leaving 9 bases between. DNA of the CDR3: TGTGCCAGCAGACAGGGAATCAATCAGCCCCAGCATTTT. It specifies CASRQGINQPQHF.

The chain combines TRBV27 with TRBJ2-1; 10 nucleotides align to TRBD1. Germline V gives CDR1 MNHEY, CDR2 SMNVEV (reference sequence). The CDR3 sequence is 15 residues long. After removal of 3 bases from V and 8 bases from J, the junction contained 7 bases not matched to a gene. The CDR3 protein is CASSFEDRGGHEQFF. DNA for the CDR3: TGTGCCAGCAGTTTCGAGGACAGGGGGGGGCATGAGCAGTTCTTC.

J is TRBJ1-2 and V is TRBV29-1, with 12 bases aligning to TRBD1. CDR1 is SQVTM and CDR2 is ANQGSEA in the germline V gene. V lost 3 bases to trimming and J lost 12 bases; unmatched junction nucleotides: 2. The CDR3 has 11 amino acids. The CDR3 DNA sequence: TGCAGCGTTGAGGGACAGGGGGCTAACACCTTC. This gives the protein CSVEGQGANTF.

This clone has only one observation. CDR3 loop: CASSPGRGDYGYTF. The CDR3 nucleotides read TGCGCCAGCAGCCCCGGGCGAGGCGACTATGGCTACACCTTC. V gene TRBV4-3 combines with J gene TRBJ1-2, with D uncertain. Germline-derived CDR1 and CDR2 are LGHNA and YSLEER. The CDR3 extends over 14 amino acids. Trimming cost V 4 bases and J 3 bases, with 12 bases left between them.

The V call is TRBV28, the J call TRBJ2-4; possible D gene TRBD2, 7 bases. The CDR3 runs to 14 residues. V shed 9 bases and J shed 0 bases, with 12 bases lying between them. The V gene's germline CDR1 is MDHEN and CDR2 SYDVKM. CDR3 residues: CARSRGAAKNIQYF. In DNA form, the CDR3 reads TGTGCCAGATCACGGGGGGCAGCCAAAAACATTCAGTACTTC.

This rearrangement joins TRBV30 to TRBJ2-7, with 8 bases fitting TRBD1. Germline values: CDR1 GTSNPN, CDR2 SVGIG (reference sequence). V was clipped by 0 bases and J by 0 bases; unmatched bases: 1. There are 14 residues in the CDR3. The CDR3 loop reads CAWSVQGVSYEQYF. As DNA, the CDR3 is TGTGCCTGGAGTGTACAGGGGGTCTCCTACGAGCAGTACTTC.

The genes are TRBV7-8 and TRBJ2-5, with TRBD2 matching 9 bases. This CDR3 region has 19 residues. CDR1 is SGHVS, CDR2 FQNEAQ, per germline. V lost 0 bases, J lost 4 bases, and 15 bases stayed unmatched. CDR3 nucleotides: TGTGCCAGCAGCTTAGCGGTGCCGTGGCGGGGGGGCGGTTTAGAGACCCAGTACTTC. This encodes CASSLAVPWRGGGLETQYF.

The chain uses TRBV7-6 and TRBJ2-7, with unresolved D. The CDR3 runs 13 residues. Trimming cost V 1 base and J 5 bases, with 9 bases left between them. Germline CDR1 is SGHVS and CDR2 is FNYEAQ. DNA for the CDR3: TGTGCCAGCAGCTTAGTGGGGTGGGACGAGCAGTACTTC. Protein sequence: CASSLVGWDEQYF.

The rearrangement joins TRBV28 to TRBJ2-7; maybe TRBD1 (6 bases). This CDR3 comprises 16 residues. Trimming cost V 2 bases and J 3 bases, with 17 bases left between them. Germline CDR1 is MDHEN and CDR2 is SYDVKM. CDR3 coding DNA: TGTGCCAGCAGTTTACCCCGACAGGCGGCCAGCTACGAGCAGTACTTC. Translation gives CASSLPRQAASYEQYF.

The J gene is TRBJ1-4, the V gene TRBV4-1, with D perhaps TRBD1 (6 bases). Germline-derived CDR1 and CDR2 are MGHRA and YSYEKL. V was clipped by 2 bases and J by 7 bases, with 11 bases between them. The CDR3 sequence is 14 residues long. CDR3 amino acids: CASSQPGAREKLFF. As DNA, the CDR3 is TGCGCCAGCAGCCAACCGGGGGCGCGTGAAAAACTGTTTTTT.

This clone was seen only a few times. The chain couples TRBV4-3 to TRBJ2-1; 7 nucleotides align to TRBD1. With V trimmed by 1 base and J by 5 bases, 2 bases remained unmatched. This CDR3 contains 14 residues. Per the germline V gene, CDR1 is LGHNA and CDR2 is YSLEER. CDR3 amino acids: CASSQVDRDNEQFF. CDR3 bases: TGCGCCAGCAGCCAAGTCGACAGGGACAATGAGCAGTTCTTC.

The V call is TRBV27, the J call TRBJ1-2, with D hard to call. V gave up 8 bases and J gave up 1 base, with 8 bases separating them. This CDR3 has 12 amino acids. Germline CDR1 is MNHEY and CDR2 is SMNVEV (reference sequence). CDR3 region: CASGDYNYGYTF. CDR3 DNA: TGTGCCAGCGGGGATTATAACTATGGCTACACCTTC.

This sequence joins TRBV12-3 or TRBV12-4 and TRBJ2-7; TRBD1 is a possible D gene (5 bases). This CDR3 has 12 residues. Trimming removed 2 bases from V and 4 bases from J, with 6 bases in between. In DNA, the CDR3 is TGTGCCAGCAGTTTACAGGGATACGAGCAGTACTTC. This sequence encodes CASSLQGYEQYF.

The J gene is TRBJ2-1, the V gene TRBV7-9, with D uncertain. The CDR3 runs 16 residues. Trimming shortened V by 6 bases and J by 5 bases, and 20 bases separated the two germline ends. CDR1 is SEHNR, CDR2 FQNEAQ, per germline (reference sequence). CDR3: CASSMFDLPIDNEQFF. The CDR3 DNA reads as TGTGCCAGCAGTATGTTTGATTTACCGATCGACAATGAGCAGTTCTTC.

The CDR3 DNA follows: TGTGCCAGCAGTTCCGGGGGGGGCAATGAGCAGTTCTTC. The encoded protein is CASSSGGGNEQFF. The chain is built from TRBV11-2 and TRBJ2-1, with 8 positions matching TRBD2. CDR1 SGHAT and CDR2 FQNNGV come from the germline V gene. V trimming: 6 bases; J trimming: 6 bases; junction bases outside the gene matches: 4. This CDR3 contains 13 residues.

This clone was counted a few times. The chain couples TRBV19 to TRBJ1-2; the match to TRBD1 covers 9 bases. There are 17 residues in the CDR3. The J segment lost 4 bases and the V segment lost 7 bases, leaving 16 bases of the junction unmatched. Germline CDR1 and CDR2: LNHDA and SQIVND (reference sequence). The CDR3, as DNA: TGTGCCAGTACGGAATGGACAGGGGTCCAATTCTCCTATGGCTACACCTTC. Translated: CASTEWTGVQFSYGYTF.